What follows is one T cell receptor (beta chain) and its context. The antigen is unknown. RNA transcripts yielded amplified TCR beta CDR3 regions. When the TCR CDR3 underwent first-round RT-PCR, the HTBI primer set was used. Using its own MiXCR run on the multiplex PCR reads, TCRdb lists one record per CDR3 protein. The sample has about 300,000 distinct CDR3 sequences; roughly 19% are singletons. Extraction of PBMCs used roughly 9.3 ml of fresh peripheral blood. This sample is part of a study of T cells in Graves' hyperthyroidism and ophthalmopathy. Study at large: Once the initial diagnosis was made, peripheral blood was obtained before any treatment.

The study, taken as a whole, reports: Most clonotypes expanded in thyroid above 0.001 were likewise present in blood. Ophthalmopathy cases were set apart from stable hyperthyroidism by a 13 V-J model.

Germline values: CDR1 MRHNA, CDR2 SNTAGT. This CDR3 spans 14 amino acids. The ends were cut back, 3 bases at V and 0 bases at J, with 8 bases in the middle. This rearrangement joins TRBV6-4 to TRBJ1-2; no reliable D call. The source material was blood. This TCR derives from a man between 50 and 59 years old with Graves' ophthalmopathy. CDR3 region: CASSEGPTNYGYTF. The CDR3 nucleotides read TGTGCCAGCAGTGAGGGCCCCACTAACTATGGCTACACCTTC.